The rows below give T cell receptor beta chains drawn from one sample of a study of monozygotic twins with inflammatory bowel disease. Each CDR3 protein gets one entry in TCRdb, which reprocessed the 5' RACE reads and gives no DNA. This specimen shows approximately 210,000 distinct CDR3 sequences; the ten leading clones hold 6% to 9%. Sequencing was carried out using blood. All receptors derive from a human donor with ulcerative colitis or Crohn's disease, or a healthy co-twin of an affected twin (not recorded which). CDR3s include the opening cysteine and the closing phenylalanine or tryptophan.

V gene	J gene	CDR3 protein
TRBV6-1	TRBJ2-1	CAVAAEGSYNEQFF
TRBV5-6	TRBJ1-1	CASSLGAGGVMNTEAFF
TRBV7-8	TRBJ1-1	CASSLVLAEAFF
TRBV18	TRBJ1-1	CASSVTGTNTEAYF
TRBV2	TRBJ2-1	CASSRLAGDSYNEQFF
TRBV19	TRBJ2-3	CASSSLDPRSTDTQYF
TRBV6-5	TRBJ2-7	CASSYLAGGSYEQYF
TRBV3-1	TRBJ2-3	CASSQVPPGGERIRTDTQYF
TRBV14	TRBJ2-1	CASSRLLATNEQFF
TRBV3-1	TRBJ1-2	CASSPEVRRGYTF
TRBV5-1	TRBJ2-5	CASSLGGQGLETQYF
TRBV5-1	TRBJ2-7	CASSLETSGRLEQYF
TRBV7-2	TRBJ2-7	CASSVRDSLFYEQYF
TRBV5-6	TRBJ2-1	CASSGGPGSYNEQFF
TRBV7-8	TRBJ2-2	CASSPDRLDTGELFF
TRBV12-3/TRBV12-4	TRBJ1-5	CASSPSNWGSNQPQHF
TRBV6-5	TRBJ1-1	CASSYHELNTEAFF
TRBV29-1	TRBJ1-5	CSVAGGNQPQHF
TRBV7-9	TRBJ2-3	CASSLHGTTDTQYF
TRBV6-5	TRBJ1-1	CASSYGRLNTEAFF
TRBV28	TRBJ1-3	CASSSRGGGGPYTIYF
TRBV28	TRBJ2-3	CASSPGGSYTQYF
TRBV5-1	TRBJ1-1	CASSLGGGIEAFF
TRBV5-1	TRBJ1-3	CASSLEGGRSGNTIYF
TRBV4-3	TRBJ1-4	CASSQAGGPNEKLFF
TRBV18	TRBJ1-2	CASSPLPQEGLNYGYTF
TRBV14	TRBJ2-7	CASSRLRSYEQYF
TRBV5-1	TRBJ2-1	CASSLGGVSYNEQFF
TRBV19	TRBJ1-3	CASRTGTGGSGNTIYF
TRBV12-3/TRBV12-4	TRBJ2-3	CASSYSGNADTQYF
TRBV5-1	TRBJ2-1	CASGSGLDIYNEQFF